What follows is one TCR beta chain and its context. This entry is derived from a study of blood T cell repertoires in COVID-19. Generated by immunoSEQ multiplex PCR, the TCRdb table keeps only in-frame clones and is missing some. Of about 170,000 clones listed, 82% are singletons. V was clipped by 5 bases and J by 3 bases; unmatched bases: 6. The V gene's germline CDR1 is SEHNR and CDR2 FQNEAQ (reference sequence). This CDR3 spans 15 amino acids. J is TRBJ1-5 and V is TRBV7-9, with 8 positions matching TRBD1. The specimen sequenced was peripheral blood. This TCR derives from a woman aged 35 to 49 with COVID-19, enrolled during active disease. The CDR3 here is CASSKTGEDNQPQHF. The CDR3 DNA reads TGTGCCAGCAGCAAGACAGGGGAGGACAATCAGCCCCAGCATTTT.